The 17 T cell receptor beta chains below were found in one sample sequenced in a study of T cell clones after liver transplantation. Profiling relied on immunoSEQ multiplex PCR, and the TCRdb table lists in-frame clones only, not all of them. The sample lists approximately 51,000 clones; 55% to 85% were seen once. The sequenced sample was CD4+ T cells from blood, obtained 52 to 60 months after liver transplant. The receptors stem from a human patient who received a liver transplant. Some T cells may be supplied by the graft donor.

The chain combines TRBV28 with TRBJ2-2; D is perhaps TRBD2 (6 bases). Germline V CDR1 and CDR2: MDHEN, SYDVKM. This CDR3 is built from 13 residues. V dropped 7 bases and J dropped 1 base, with 7 bases sitting between them. The CDR3 sequence: CASMRENTGELFF. For the CDR3, the DNA is TGTGCCAGCATGCGGGAGAACACCGGGGAGCTGTTTTTT. Complete variable domain (other parts from reference TRBV28 and TRBJ2-2): DVKVTQSSRYLVKRTGEKVFLECVQDMDHENMFWYRQDPGLGLRLIYFSYDVKMKEKGDIPEGYSVSREKKERFSLILESASTNQTSMYLCASMRENTGELFFGEGSRLTVL.

This chain links TRBV7-3 with TRBJ1-1; TRBD1 might be the D (5 bases). Trimming took off 1 base at V and 5 bases at J, with 14 bases between the two ends. Germline V gene data show CDR1 as SGHTA and CDR2 as FQGTGA. CDR3 length: 15 amino acids. For the CDR3, the DNA is TGTGCCAGCAGCTTAAACCCAGGGATGGGGACTGAAGCTTTCTTT. Encoded protein: CASSLNPGMGTEAFF.

This clone was found a few times. The genes are TRBV7-8 and TRBJ1-3; D gene uncertain. Trimming stripped 4 bases from V and 0 bases from J, with 13 bases between. Germline CDR1 is SGHVS and CDR2 is FQNEAQ. The CDR3 runs 16 residues. Written as DNA, the CDR3 is TGTGCCAGCAGCTCGGACGGAGCAGTCTCTGGAAACACCATATATTTT. Translated, it gives CASSSDGAVSGNTIYF.

This clone came up a few times. The rearrangement uses TRBV30 and TRBJ2-5; D possibly matches TRBD1 or TRBD2 (5 bases each). The CDR3 spans 14 residues. Germline V lookup: CDR1 GTSNPN, CDR2 SVGIG (reference sequence). V lost 0 bases to trimming and J lost 5 bases, with 13 bases between them. CDR3 loop: CAWSVGLAGETQYF. The CDR3 region has the DNA TGTGCCTGGAGTGTCGGGCTAGCAGGGGAGACCCAGTACTTC.

The chain combines TRBV10-3 with TRBJ2-3; unclear D gene. CDR3 length equals 17 residues. The V and J ends lost 0 bases and 2 bases respectively, with 15 bases between them. Germline CDR1 and CDR2: ENHRY and SYGVKD. The CDR3 DNA reads TGTGCCATCAGTGAGTCGATGCAGGCAGGAGTCACAGATACGCAGTATTTT. As protein: CAISESMQAGVTDTQYF.

The chain couples TRBV6-5 to TRBJ1-6; D possibly corresponds to TRBD1 (5 bases). There are 14 residues in the CDR3. V lost 5 bases to trimming and J lost 7 bases, with 12 bases between them. Germline-derived CDR1 and CDR2 are MNHEY and SVGAGI. The CDR3 DNA is TGTGCCAGCAGTGAAGTCAACAGGAATTCACCCCTCCACTTT. This sequence encodes CASSEVNRNSPLHF.

This sequence joins TRBV18 and TRBJ1-1, with TRBD1 matching over 8 bases. V dropped 3 bases and J dropped 3; count of bases not matched to a gene: 12. This CDR3 is 17 amino acids long. Germline lookup yields CDR1 KGHSH and CDR2 LQKENI. The CDR3 reads CASSPPGQGLDDTEAFF. The DNA for the CDR3 is TGTGCCAGCTCACCGCCTGGACAGGGATTGGATGACACTGAAGCTTTCTTT.

The chain uses TRBV19 and TRBJ1-4; D gene unclear. Trimming took off 3 bases at V and 4 bases at J, with 6 bases between the two ends. CDR1 and CDR2 (germline): LNHDA, SQIVND (reference sequence). The CDR3 covers 13 residues. The CDR3 reads CASSIEVNEKLFF. CDR3 in DNA: TGTGCCAGTAGTATTGAAGTTAATGAAAAACTGTTTTTT.

This sequence joins TRBV28 and TRBJ1-1; 11 positions match TRBD1. With V trimmed by 8 bases and J by 2 bases, 16 bases remained unmatched. Germline CDR1 and CDR2: MDHEN and SYDVKM. This CDR3 is built from 18 residues. The CDR3 sequence: CASPPSGTGGAVNTEAFF. The CDR3 DNA follows: TGTGCCAGCCCACCTTCCGGGACAGGGGGGGCTGTCAACACTGAAGCTTTCTTT.

The chain joins TRBV5-1 to TRBJ2-2; TRBD1 agrees at 8 bases. Germline V gives CDR1 SGHRS, CDR2 YFSETQ. Trimming at V came to 3 bases and at J to 3 bases, leaving 19 bases not matched to a gene. This CDR3 has 20 residues. For the CDR3, the DNA is TGCGCCAGCAGCTCGGATGGACAGGGCTTGAGCTTACTTGACACCGGGGAGCTGTTTTTT. It yields the protein CASSSDGQGLSLLDTGELFF. Drawing the rest from reference TRBV5-1 and TRBJ2-2, the complete variable domain is KAGVTQTPRYLIKTRGQQVTLSCSPISGHRSVSWYQQTPGQGLQFLFEYFSETQRNKGNFPGRFSGRQFSNSRSEMNVSTLELGDSALYLCASSSDGQGLSLLDTGELFFGEGSRLTVL.

There are a few counts of this clone. The chain joins TRBV5-5 to TRBJ2-3; the D gene is possibly TRBD2 (5 bases). CDR1 and CDR2 (germline): SGHKS, YYEKEE (reference sequence). V dropped 3 bases and J dropped 3 bases, with 17 bases sitting between them. The length of the CDR3 is 16 residues. The CDR3 coding sequence is TGTGCCAGCAGCTCGGGCCTCAACGGGGTAACAGATACGCAGTATTTT. Its protein product is CASSSGLNGVTDTQYF.

The chain carries TRBV5-4 and TRBJ1-1, with D possibly matching TRBD1 (5 bases). CDR1 and CDR2 (germline): SGHNT, YYREEE (reference sequence). V lost 4 bases to trimming and J lost 2 bases, with 15 bases between them. The CDR3 runs to 15 residues. CDR3 protein: CASSERQKGNTEAFF. The CDR3 DNA sequence: TGTGCCAGCAGCGAGCGACAGAAAGGTAACACTGAAGCTTTCTTT.

This clone came up a few times. This rearrangement joins TRBV11-1 to TRBJ2-3; 7 bases map to TRBD2. CDR1 and CDR2 from the germline V gene are SGHAT and FQDESV (reference sequence). V shed 1 base and J 0 bases; nucleotides not matched to a gene: 4. The CDR3 loop spans 16 amino acids. The CDR3 sequence is CASSLVGGRSTDTQYF. CDR3 DNA sequence: TGTGCCAGCAGCTTAGTCGGGGGGAGGAGCACAGATACGCAGTATTTT.

The chain is built from TRBV6-6 and TRBJ1-2, with D uncertain. With 8 bases removed from V and 4 bases from J, the gap between germline ends came to 11 bases. This CDR3 is 12 amino acids long. In germline, CDR1 is MNHNY, CDR2 SVGAGI (reference sequence). DNA of the CDR3: TGTGCCAGCCGGCGGCTGATCTATGGCTACACCTTC. This translates into CASRRLIYGYTF.

The rearrangement joins TRBV5-1 to TRBJ1-6; no definite D call. Trimming left V 1 base short and J 7 bases short, with 9 bases between. This CDR3 spans 14 amino acids. Germline V lookup: CDR1 SGHRS, CDR2 YFSETQ. This CDR3 reads CASSLLAGNSPLHF. CDR3 DNA: TGCGCCAGCAGCTTGCTTGCAGGAAATTCACCCCTCCACTTT.

This sequence joins TRBV6-5 and TRBJ2-1; D might be TRBD2 (6 bases). The CDR3 has 16 residues. Trimming left V 3 bases short and J 9 bases short, with 21 bases between. Germline loops: CDR1 MNHEY, CDR2 SVGAGI. The CDR3 coding sequence is TGTGCCAGCAGTTATTGGCGGGGACGTGATCGGGTTGAGCAGTTCTTC. Amino acid sequence: CASSYWRGRDRVEQFF.

This chain connects TRBV27 to TRBJ1-1; D is perhaps TRBD1 (5 bases). V was trimmed by 6 bases and J by 1 base, leaving 9 bases between them. CDR1 and CDR2 from the germline V gene are MNHEY and SMNVEV (reference sequence). The CDR3 is 13 residues long. This CDR3 reads CASRRQWNTEAFF. CDR3 bases: TGTGCCAGCAGACGACAGTGGAACACTGAAGCTTTCTTT.